This T cell receptor beta chain emerged from a study of T cell responses to AZD1222 COVID-19 vaccine. General study results and limits: Spike-specific TCR depth and breadth grew after two AZD1222 doses. Only 5 or 6 people who got AZD1222 tested seropositive at baseline.

With regard to this clone: No antigen is known for it.

Repertoires were generated with immunoSEQ multiplex PCR, while TCRdb's copy carries only in-frame clones and drops some. The sample includes around 140,000 clones, 85% to 95% of them seen just once. The sequencing used peripheral blood, collected after recovery from COVID-19. The clonotype originates from an adult who had recovered from COVID-19.

As DNA, the CDR3 is TGTGCCAGCTCACCCGAGATACAGGGTTTGAGCACTGAAGCTTTCTTT. Its protein product is CASSPEIQGLSTEAFF. The rearrangement uses TRBV18 and TRBJ1-1; TRBD1 is a possible D gene (6 bases). This CDR3 comprises 16 residues. Trimming stripped 3 bases from V and 4 bases from J, with 18 bases between. The germline V gene has CDR1 KGHSH and CDR2 LQKENI.